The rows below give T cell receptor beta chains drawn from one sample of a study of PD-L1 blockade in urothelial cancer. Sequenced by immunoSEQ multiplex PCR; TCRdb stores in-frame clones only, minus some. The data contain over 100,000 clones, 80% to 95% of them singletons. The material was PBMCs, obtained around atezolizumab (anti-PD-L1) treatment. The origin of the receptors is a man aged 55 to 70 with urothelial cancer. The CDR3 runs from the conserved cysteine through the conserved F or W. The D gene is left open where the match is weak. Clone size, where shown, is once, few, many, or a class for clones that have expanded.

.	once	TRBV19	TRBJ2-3	CASSPKRSTDTQYF	TGTGCCAGTAGCCCCAAACGGAGCACAGATACGCAGTATTTT
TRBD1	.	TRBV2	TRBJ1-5	CASRGQVGWQPQHF	TGTGCCAGCAGAGGACAGGTAGGGTGGCAGCCCCAGCATTTT
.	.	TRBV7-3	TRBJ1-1	CASSPLGLAVAEAFF	TGTGCCAGCAGCCCCCTTGGGTTGGCGGTCGCTGAAGCTTTCTTT
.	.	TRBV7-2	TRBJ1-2	CASSLGQGYTF	TGTGCCAGCAGCTTAGGTCAGGGCTACACCTTC
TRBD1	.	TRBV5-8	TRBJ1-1	CASRKDRGLTEAFF	TGTGCCAGCAGGAAGGACAGGGGGTTGACTGAAGCTTTCTTT
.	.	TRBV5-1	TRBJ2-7	CASSEPGSGYEQYF	TGCGCCAGCAGCGAGCCGGGATCCGGCTACGAGCAGTACTTC
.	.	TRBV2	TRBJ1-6	CASSGRAGSPLHF	TGTGCCAGCAGTGGCAGAGCAGGCTCACCCCTCCACTTT
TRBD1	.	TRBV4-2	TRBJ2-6	CASSQERQGEFRANVLTF	TGTGCCAGCAGCCAAGAGAGACAGGGGGAGTTTCGGGCCAACGTCCTGACTTTC
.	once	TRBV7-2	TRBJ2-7	CASSQPPLVGEQYF	TGTGCCAGCAGTCAACCCCCACTAGTTGGGGAGCAGTACTTC
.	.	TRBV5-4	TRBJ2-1	CASSLGGLGGKSYNEQFF	TGTGCCAGCAGTTTGGGGGGACTTGGGGGTAAGAGTTACAATGAGCAGTTCTTC
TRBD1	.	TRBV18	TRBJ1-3	CASSPPGTGTGNTIYF	TGTGCCAGCTCACCACCGGGGACAGGGACTGGAAACACCATATATTTT
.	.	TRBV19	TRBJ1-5	CASSEIQGSNQPQHF	TGTGCCAGTAGTGAAATACAGGGAAGCAATCAGCCCCAGCATTTT
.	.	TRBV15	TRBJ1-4	CATSPRDATNEKLFF	TGTGCCACCAGCCCCCGGGATGCAACTAATGAAAAACTGTTTTTT
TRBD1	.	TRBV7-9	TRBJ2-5	CASSPARTGRETQYF	TGTGCCAGCAGTCCAGCTCGGACAGGGAGGGAGACCCAGTACTTC
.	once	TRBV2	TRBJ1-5	CASSEALGAQPQHF	TGTGCCAGCAGTGAAGCGCTGGGGGCTCAGCCCCAGCATTTT
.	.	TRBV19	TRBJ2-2	CATRTETVTGRTGELFF	TGTGCCACCAGAACTGAAACCGTCACAGGGCGCACCGGGGAGCTGTTTTTT
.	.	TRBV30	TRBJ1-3	CAWRVGAALNTIYF	TGTGCCTGGAGAGTTGGGGCAGCTCTAAACACCATATATTTT
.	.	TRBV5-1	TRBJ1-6	CASSLTGGDNSPLHF	TGCGCCAGCAGCTTAACGGGGGGGGATAATTCACCCCTCCACTTT
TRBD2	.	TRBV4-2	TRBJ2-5	CASSHQLAGGLQTQYF	TGTGCCAGCAGCCATCAACTAGCGGGGGGCCTACAGACCCAGTACTTC
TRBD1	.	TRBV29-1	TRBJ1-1	CSVGRAGGRDTEAFF	TGCAGCGTCGGAAGGGCAGGGGGCCGGGACACTGAAGCTTTCTTT
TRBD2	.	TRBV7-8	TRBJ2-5	CASLPGGGGTQYF	TGTGCCAGCCTCCCGGGGGGAGGAGGGACCCAGTACTTC
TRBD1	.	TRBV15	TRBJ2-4	CATSRTKDRGATNIQYF	TGTGCCACCAGCAGAACCAAAGACAGGGGCGCGACCAACATTCAGTACTTC
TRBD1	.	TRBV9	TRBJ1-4	CASSAGGQGAGEKLFF	TGTGCCAGCAGCGCCGGGGGACAGGGGGCCGGCGAAAAACTGTTTTTT
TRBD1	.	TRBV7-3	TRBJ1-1	CASSLTGIETEAFF	TGTGCCAGCAGCCTGACAGGGATCGAAACTGAAGCTTTCTTT
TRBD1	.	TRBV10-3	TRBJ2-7	CAIKDRGRTYEQYF	TGTGCCATCAAAGACAGGGGGCGCACCTACGAGCAGTACTTC
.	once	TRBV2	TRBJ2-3	CASSVLPDTQYF	TGTGCCAGCAGCGTCCTCCCGGATACGCAGTATTTT
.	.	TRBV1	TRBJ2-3	CTSSQDGLAGGWIDTQYF	TGCACCAGCAGCCAAGACGGGCTAGCGGGAGGTTGGATAGATACGCAGTATTTT
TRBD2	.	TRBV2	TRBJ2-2	CASSDLAGGYTGELFF	TGTGCCAGCAGTGACTTAGCGGGGGGTTACACCGGGGAGCTGTTTTTT
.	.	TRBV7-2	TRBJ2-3	CASSLQGLAPTDTQYF	TGTGCCAGCAGCTTACAGGGACTGGCCCCCACAGATACGCAGTATTTT
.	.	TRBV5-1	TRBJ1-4	CASSLAAGSHEKLFF	TGCGCCAGCAGCTTGGCGGCGGGGAGTCATGAAAAACTGTTTTTT
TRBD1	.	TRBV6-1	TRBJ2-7	CASRPTGGRPYEQYF	TGTGCCAGCAGGCCCACAGGGGGCCGTCCTTACGAGCAGTACTTC
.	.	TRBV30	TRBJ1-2	CAAQNPGGYTF	TGTGCGGCCCAGAACCCGGGGGGCTACACCTTC
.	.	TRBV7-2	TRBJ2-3	CASSPAGSTDTQYF	TGTGCCAGCAGCCCTGCGGGTAGCACAGATACGCAGTATTTT
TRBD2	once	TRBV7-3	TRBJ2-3	CASSIQLAPTDTQYF	TGTGCCAGCAGCATTCAACTAGCGCCCACAGATACGCAGTATTTT
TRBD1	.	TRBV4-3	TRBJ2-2	CASSQDYGTVRRELFF	TGCGCCAGCAGCCAAGATTACGGGACAGTAAGGAGGGAGCTGTTTTTT
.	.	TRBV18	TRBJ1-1	CASSLNVWGQAAEAFF	TGTGCCAGCTCACTAAACGTTTGGGGGCAGGCGGCTGAAGCTTTCTTT